This TCR beta chain comes out of a study of response to subunit inactivated influenza vaccine. This clonotype has more than one count but fewer than ten. Its antigen remains unknown. MiXCR, run by TCRdb on the RT-PCR reads, gives a single entry per CDR3 protein. The top ten clones hold less than 15% of a sample with 400,000 to 650,000 distinct CDR3 sequences, around 7.7% of them seen once. V lost 4 bases and J lost 2, with 15 bases in between. CDR3 length: 15 amino acids. CDR1 MNHEY and CDR2 SVGAGI come from the germline V gene. General study points: After each seasonal influenza vaccination, few new T cells are recruited, the authors suggested.

The chain links TRBV6-5 to TRBJ2-7; tentatively, D is TRBD1 (5 bases). The sequencing here drew on PBMCs from blood, taken about 23 months after vaccination. The receptor comes from a man aged 45 to 75 who received an inactivated influenza vaccine. The CDR3 DNA reads TGTGCCAGCAGTTTCCACAGGAACAGTCCCTACGAGCAGTACTTC. It yields the protein CASSFHRNSPYEQYF.